What follows is one TCR beta chain and its context. Antigen unknown. The data originate from a study of cytomegalovirus exposure and HLA in healthy donors. Whole-study findings and limits: Reported findings show TCR beta sequences accurately forecast HLA-A and HLA-B alleles in most subjects. 150 to 200 TCR beta chains were listed as cytomegalovirus-associated. Later on, analysis showed that most CMV-associated TCR beta chains appeared to be HLA-restricted. Generally TCR sequences proved uncommon, though certain public TCRs appeared in numerous donors.

Trimming cost V 0 bases and J 0 bases, with 9 bases left between them. In germline, CDR1 is LGHNA, CDR2 YNFKEQ. The CDR3 is 16 amino acids. Primers for the PCR totalled 60 Vbeta and 13 Jbeta. Only in-frame clones appear in the TCRdb table, and some are missing; sequencing was by immunoSEQ multiplex PCR. Of 110,000 or so clones listed, roughly 67% are singletons. The sample consisted of PBMCs. This receptor was obtained from a man younger than 35 in good health and CMV-seropositive. The chain has TRBV4-2 and TRBJ2-1, with D maybe TRBD2 (5 bases). CDR3 region: CASSQELGSSYNEQFF. CDR3 bases: TGTGCCAGCAGCCAAGAGTTGGGGAGCTCCTACAATGAGCAGTTCTTC.